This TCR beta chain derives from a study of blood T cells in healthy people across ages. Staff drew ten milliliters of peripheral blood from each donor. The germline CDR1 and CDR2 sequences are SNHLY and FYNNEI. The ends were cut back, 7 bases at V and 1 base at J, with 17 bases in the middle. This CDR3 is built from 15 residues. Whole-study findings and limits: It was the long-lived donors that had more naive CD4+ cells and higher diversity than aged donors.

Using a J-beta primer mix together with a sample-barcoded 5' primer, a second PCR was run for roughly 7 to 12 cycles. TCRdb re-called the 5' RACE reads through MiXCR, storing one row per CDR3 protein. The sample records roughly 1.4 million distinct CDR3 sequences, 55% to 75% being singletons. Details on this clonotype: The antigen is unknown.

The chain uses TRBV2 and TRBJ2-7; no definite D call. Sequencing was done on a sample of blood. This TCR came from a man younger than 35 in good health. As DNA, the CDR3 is TGTGCCAGCAATGCCCAACGGTCGTTTTCCTACGAGCAGTACTTC. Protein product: CASNAQRSFSYEQYF. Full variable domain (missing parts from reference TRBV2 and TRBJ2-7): EPEVTQTPSHQVTQMGQEVILRCVPISNHLYFYWYRQILGQKVEFLVSFYNNEISEKSEIFDDQFSVERPDGSNFTLKIRSTKLEDSAMYFCASNAQRSFSYEQYFGPGTRLTVT.